These 11 T cell receptor beta chains came from one sample sequenced in a study of PD-L1 blockade in urothelial cancer. Profiling relied on immunoSEQ multiplex PCR, and the TCRdb table lists in-frame clones only, not all of them. The sample lists more than 45,000 clones; about four fifths were seen once. The starting material was PBMCs, obtained around atezolizumab (anti-PD-L1) treatment. The receptors here all came from a man aged 70 or older with urothelial cancer.

This clone appeared once. The rearrangement links TRBV29-1 to TRBJ2-1; D is uncertain. V was shortened by 4 bases and J by 3 bases, with 13 bases between the two germline ends. The CDR3 sequence is 14 residues long. The germline gives CDR1 SQVTM, CDR2 ANQGSEA. The CDR3 reads CSVGGRTDYNEQFF. The CDR3 nucleotides read TGCAGCGTTGGAGGTAGAACGGACTACAATGAGCAGTTCTTC.

CDR3 protein: CTSSHLACSPDTQYF. The CDR3 DNA reads as TGCACCAGCAGCCATCTTGCGTGTTCTCCAGATACGCAGTATTTT. The V gene is TRBV1, the J gene TRBJ2-3; the DNA was not compared with TRBD2, the D call given in the table. TRBV1 is a recognized pseudogene. This CDR3 comprises 15 residues.

This clone was counted a single time. This chain connects TRBV28 to TRBJ1-2; 9 nucleotides align to TRBD1. The CDR3 extends over 14 amino acids. Germline lookup yields CDR1 MDHEN and CDR2 SYDVKM. V lost 6 bases, J lost 8 bases, and 10 bases stayed unmatched. CDR3 sequence: CASSEPGQGPGYTF. The CDR3 DNA follows: TGTGCCAGCAGCGAACCGGGACAGGGTCCCGGCTACACCTTC.

This chain links TRBV5-5 with TRBJ1-3, with TRBD1 as a possible D gene (5 bases). The CDR3 is 15 amino acids. V lost 7 bases and J 0 bases, leaving 14 bases between the germline ends. Germline CDR1 is SGHKS and CDR2 is YYEKEE (reference sequence). The CDR3 nucleotides read TGTGCCAGCTCCTGGGGGGGGACCTCTGGAAACACCATATATTTT. This sequence encodes CASSWGGTSGNTIYF.

This clone was observed a handful of times. The chain joins TRBV2 to TRBJ1-3; weak D call: TRBD1 (6 bases). The ends were cut back, 4 bases at V and 7 bases at J, with 11 bases in the middle. Looked up from germline, CDR1 is SNHLY and CDR2 is FYNNEI. The CDR3 length is 13 residues. CDR3: CASSGPRGNTIYF. The CDR3 DNA is TGTGCCAGCAGTGGGCCCAGGGGCAACACCATATATTTT.

The rearrangement joins TRBV6-1 to TRBJ2-7, with TRBD2 matching 10 bases. This CDR3 is 14 amino acids long. V gave up 6 bases and J gave up 1 base; unmatched junction bases: 3. Germline-derived CDR1 and CDR2 are MNHNS and SASEGT. DNA of the CDR3: TGTGCCAGCAGGGGACTAGCGTTATCCTACGAGCAGTACTTC. Residues: CASRGLALSYEQYF.

The CDR3 spells CASSLGQGAGEQFF. CDR3 sequence (DNA): TGTGCCAGCAGTTTGGGTCAGGGGGCTGGTGAGCAGTTCTTC. This chain connects TRBV28 to TRBJ2-1, with TRBD1 matching over 8 bases. The length of the CDR3 is 14 residues. Unmatched junction bases numbered 7, after V lost 3 bases and J lost 9 bases. Germline loops: CDR1 MDHEN, CDR2 SYDVKM.

This chain connects TRBV4-1 to TRBJ2-3; 11 nucleotides align to TRBD1. This CDR3 is built from 18 residues. CDR1 and CDR2 from the germline V gene are MGHRA and YSYEKL. Trimming removed 4 bases from V and 3 bases from J; junction bases left unmatched: 12. The CDR3: CASSRGQGGDLRTDTQYF. The DNA for the CDR3 is TGCGCCAGCAGCCGGGGACAGGGGGGTGACTTAAGGACAGATACGCAGTATTTT.

The chain employs TRBV18 and TRBJ2-2; perhaps TRBD1 as D (7 bases). The germline V and J ends were trimmed by 2 bases and 7 bases, with 17 bases remaining between them. CDR3 length: 16 residues. Germline lookup yields CDR1 KGHSH and CDR2 LQKENI. The CDR3 region has the DNA TGTGCCAGCTCACCATCAGACAGGGAGGTTGGCGGGGAGCTGTTTTTT. Amino acids: CASSPSDREVGGELFF.

The chain employs TRBV11-3 and TRBJ2-7, with 13 bases aligning to TRBD2. Germline lookup yields CDR1 SGHNT and CDR2 YENEEA. V shed 5 bases, J shed 7 bases, and the junction held 8 bases outside the gene matches. This CDR3 region has 15 residues. CDR3 region: CASSKLAGGPQEQYF. CDR3 bases: TGTGCCAGCAGCAAACTAGCGGGAGGGCCTCAGGAGCAGTACTTC. Full variable domain (outside the CDR3, taken from reference TRBV11-3 and TRBJ2-7): EAGVVQSPRYKIIEKKQPVAFWCNPISGHNTLYWYLQNLGQGPELLIRYENEEAVDDSQLPKDRFSAERLKGVDSTLKIQPAELGDSAVYLCASSKLAGGPQEQYFGPGTRLTVT.

The rearrangement joins TRBV27 to TRBJ2-7; D is unresolved. Trimming stripped 5 bases from V and 7 bases from J, with 6 bases between. Germline V CDR1 and CDR2: MNHEY, SMNVEV (reference sequence). The CDR3 runs 10 residues. Written as DNA, the CDR3 is TGTGCCAGCAGTCCCAGGGAGCAGTACTTC. Translation: CASSPREQYF.